This T cell receptor (beta chain) emerged from a study of CDR3 diversity in severe acne. The V end lost 5 bases, the J end lost 5 bases, and 19 bases lay between the germline ends. The V gene's germline CDR1 is SEHNR and CDR2 FQNEAQ (reference sequence). The CDR3 extends over 15 amino acids. MiXCR, run by TCRdb on the PCR reads, gives a single entry per CDR3 protein. Of under 95,000 distinct CDR3 sequences listed, roughly 52% were seen once; the top ten hold roughly a tenth. The source of this sequence is a male donor in good health, serving as a control. This chain joins TRBV7-9 and TRBJ2-7; perhaps TRBD1 as D (5 bases). The sample was blood. The CDR3 DNA reads as TGTGCCAGCAGCGCATATCAGGGATCTGACCACGAGCAGTACTTC. Translation: CASSAYQGSDHEQYF.